This TCR beta chain was obtained from a study of cytomegalovirus exposure and HLA in healthy donors (TCRdb year 2017). Some background on the complete study: An earlier analysis of roughly 500 of the donors reported roughly 300 Gb of sequence data and around 120 million unique TCR beta sequences obtained from around 190 million T cells. Roughly 5 DR-DQ haplotypes were handled as single units for association and clustering, since linkage in the cohort was strong. HLA typing covered class I and class II loci at four-digit resolution. Across around 400 genotyped donors of the cohort, an average of roughly 250,000 unique TCR beta nucleotide sequences per donor were sequenced, and 15% to 20% of those sequences were non-productive. Rather than using new phenotypic data, the later analysis identified candidate immune exposures from TCR beta sequences and from how often those sequences occurred across donors. About 300 gigabases of sequencing data and approximately 80 million unique TCR sequences were included in an early release covering around 650 HLA-typed donors. The genetic ancestry cluster associated with self-reported Caucasian donors included about 81% of the 398 genotyped donors. A later analysis re-examined previously published TCR beta repertoires from more than 600 donors and added high-resolution HLA genotyping to investigate patterns of TCR occurrence. Donor age, sex, ethnicity and CMV serostatus were compiled together with the repertoire data. All discovery cohort repertoires had been generated on a single sequencing platform. Using immunosequencing, the study profiled T cell repertoires from 666 subjects and related those repertoires to cytomegalovirus serostatus. In an earlier analysis of 500 to 650 of the donors, high-throughput TCR beta sequencing was used to judge whether each TCR beta V gene segment behaved as functional or pseudogenic. To predict cytomegalovirus infection status, the study brought together high-throughput TCR immunosequencing, statistical association of individual TCRs with disease status, and machine learning. A separate validation cohort of about 110 different subjects was used in addition to the roughly 620-subject first cohort. The number of donors typed differed by locus, with about 629-630 for A, B, C, DRB1 and DQB1, approximately 500 for DQA1, 600 to 610 for DPA1, and some 440 for DPB1. The aim of the study was to test whether cataloging public T cell receptors could identify signatures of past pathogen exposure. In a later genetic analysis, genome-wide SNP genotypes for about three fifths of the roughly 670 donors were used, and that subset was treated as a discovery cohort. The study at large found these results: Because the 87-base-pair reads could not distinguish some IMGT-functional V segments, including TRBV6-2 and TRBV6-3, those segments were excluded. Linkage disequilibrium might explain the correlated functional status among segregating V segments, but an unknown experimental factor could not be ruled out. A later analysis associated some 17,000 TCR beta sequences with specific HLA alleles at a false discovery rate of 0.05. Because counts were too low, about 17 rarely observed V segments, including chromosome 9 orphons, were excluded from the earlier analysis of 587 of the donors. A further reported finding was that TCR beta sequences accurately predicted the HLA-A and HLA-B alleles for most subjects in the first cohort. A later genetic analysis reported fewer N-insertions in productive TCRs among donors in an Asian-associated ancestry cluster than the roughly 690-donor mean. The only immune exposure information available for the cohort was CMV serostatus. The authors suggested that the approach could potentially be extended to other disease states and immunological phenotypes. According to a later analysis, most CMV-associated TCR beta chains appeared to be HLA-restricted, and the HLA associations seemed to be driven largely by CMV exposure. A few of the identified cytomegalovirus-associated TCR beta chains were confirmed in vitro to be specific for cytomegalovirus antigens. The study gave a list of roughly 150 TCR beta chains associated with cytomegalovirus. An earlier analysis of approximately 530 of the donors showed that most TCR beta V segments appeared in productive rearrangements either about 87% or about 30% of the time, which broadly matched IMGT annotations. While some public TCRs were present in many individuals, most TCR sequences turned up only very rarely across donors. A later analysis found that HLA-associated TCR beta chains were more clonally expanded and had lower generation probabilities than equally common non-associated chains. According to a later analysis, parvovirus B19, influenza, CMV and Epstein-Barr virus appeared linked to several top co-occurrence clusters. The cohort was sequenced for TCR beta chains only, and without alpha or paired-chain data the features that could be detected were limited. A group of highly shared sequence variants was considered likely to be a technical artifact of the sequencing pipeline. A later analysis found that TCR association rates varied across HLA loci, with DRB1 alleles showing the most associated TCRs and HLA-C alleles the fewest. Because HLA typing was missing for some donors at each locus, association tests included only the typed subset. Cytomegalovirus status was reported to be diagnosed by the classifier with high specificity and sensitivity in both the original and validation cohorts. Assigning TCR associations to individual alleles was difficult when HLA alleles, especially DR and DQ, strongly co-occurred. A later genetic analysis associated a missense DCLRE1C variant with V-gene and J-gene trimming of TCR beta chains, and an independent cohort replicated the association. Sequencing depth was assumed to be roughly uniform across donors in the presence/absence analyses, though that assumption may not hold.

The cohort consisted of hundreds of healthy bone marrow donors. All cohort members were sampled while nominally healthy, although unrecorded immune exposures were likely present. The donor was CMV seropositive and was included in the group of 250 to 300 seropositive cohort members. A peripheral blood sample was provided by each donor, and peripheral blood mononuclear cells were used for TCR beta sequencing. The Qiagen DNeasy Blood Extraction Kit was used to extract genomic DNA from the blood cell samples. Comments on this clone: Its target antigen remains unknown. No per-base quality is available; no much larger clone lies one base away.

Libraries were constructed by the immunoSEQ multiplex PCR assay. For the multiplex PCR, a mixture combining 60 forward primers for TCR Vbeta segments and 13 reverse primers for TCR Jbeta segments was used. Amplification of the CDR3 region of rearranged TCR beta genes was performed with a multiplex PCR assay on genomic DNA. Amplified TCR beta libraries were sequenced as 87-base-pair reads on the Illumina HiSeq System. Per the authors' processing: A later analysis counted some 74 million unique TCR beta chains across the 650 to 800 repertoires, and 10 million to 11 million of these chains were shared by at least two donors. Raw reads were error-corrected and collapsed into unique sequences by a nearest-neighbor algorithm in which closely related sequences were merged to remove PCR and sequencing errors. CDR3 sequences were aligned to IMGT reference sequences to assign V, D and J gene segments. For a sequence to be retained, at least a six-nucleotide match to both a V gene segment and a J gene segment was required. Rearrangements were classified as productive when the CDR3 lacked stop codons and remained in frame with V and J, and all other rearrangements were classified as non-productive. CDR3 was defined by IMGT convention, running from the second conserved V-encoded cysteine to the conserved J-encoded phenylalanine. The earlier analysis of around 640 of the donors excluded sequences that lacked an unambiguous match to a single V gene segment. In an earlier analysis of 500 to 750 of the donors, V segments were called functional above 56.7% productive rearrangements and were called segregating when the between-donor standard deviation exceeded 5%. A statistical classification framework was developed to diagnose cytomegalovirus status using the catalog of TCR beta chain sequences. A later analysis assigned V and J genes by comparing TCR nucleotide sequences with IMGT/GENE-DB human TR gene sequences. A later analysis assigned CDR3 sequences and most-parsimonious VDJ recombination scenarios with the TCRdist pipeline. In a later analysis, every TCR beta chain was defined by the combination of its CDR3 amino acid sequence and its V-gene family, and reads without a unique V-gene family were dropped. In a later analysis, fewer than 650 highly shared, low-generation-probability nucleotide sequences were removed to address suspected cross-contamination and a sequencing artifact. In a later analysis, a clonal expansion index was calculated for each public chain from normalized within-repertoire ranks of inferred template counts. In a later analysis, generation probabilities were computed using a VDJ recombination model fitted to out-of-frame rearrangements, and the results were checked against IGoR. In a later analysis, TCR-TCR, TCR-HLA and TCR-CMV co-occurrence was scored with hypergeometric tests, and a repertoire-size bias correction was applied to TCR pairs. In a later analysis, false discovery rates were estimated by permuting HLA or CMV assignments 20 times. In a later analysis, co-occurring TCRs were grouped with DBSCAN, and TCRdist sequence similarity was added when clustering was performed within HLA-allele-positive subsets. For co-occurrence clustering, repertoires with fewer than 30,000 or more than 120,000 public chains were excluded, along with four or five repertoires with anomalous nucleotide sharing. TCRdb carries this immuneACCESS record with in-frame sequences only. Its versions omit some clonotypes, under half of them owing to an unresolved V gene in the studies checked, with the rest unexplained. V and J calls and clone size come straight from that table; D and trimming were deduced from the DNA. The sample contains about 120,000 clones, about 80% of them found a single time. The ten largest clonotypes hold 7.5% to 9.5% of the sample.

At the junction V is shortened by 5 bases and J by 3 bases; bases outside the gene matches: 6. CDR1 and CDR2 are read off the germline V gene as SGHVS and FQNEAQ. From the cysteine up to the phenylalanine, the CDR3 has a length of 15 residues. The kept DNA is CDR3 alone, 45 bases in frame from the first base. The sequence joins TRBV7-8 to TRBJ2-7, and TRBD1 aligns with 11 junction nucleotides. Sequences were obtained from PBMCs. The sequence was collected from a young man in good health and CMV-seropositive. This receptor has the CDR3 CASSPGQGAFYEQYF. The bases read TGTGCCAGCAGCCCCGGACAGGGGGCTTTCTACGAGCAGTACTTC.